One and the same sample provided the 4 T cell receptor beta chains below, sequenced in a study of Graves' ophthalmopathy and Graves' hyperthyroidism. The authors amplified TCR beta CDR3 regions from RNA transcripts. An opening RT-PCR round employed HTBI primers and preceded a second-round multiplex PCR. TCRdb processed the multiplex PCR reads anew with MiXCR; each CDR3 protein has one entry. The sample lists more than 550,000 distinct CDR3 sequences, approximately 39% occurring once. The sequencing sample was made of peripheral blood. These receptor sequences come from an adult man with Graves' ophthalmopathy.

This clonotype occurred many times. At one of its ends the junction is not consistent with the germline gene, which may arise from a read error. This chain joins TRBV24-1 and TRBJ2-7; TRBD2 is a possible D gene (6 bases). Germline V gives CDR1 KGHDR, CDR2 SFDVKD. The CDR3 runs 15 residues. The CDR3 DNA is TGTGCCACCAGTGCCCGGGGTAGCGGTGTCTACGGGCAGTACTTC. This sequence encodes CATSARGSGVYGQYF.

This clonotype was counted many times. The J gene is TRBJ1-2, the V gene TRBV10-3; D is unclear. Trimming took off 0 bases at V and 2 bases at J, with 13 bases between the two ends. The CDR3 length is 16 residues. CDR1 ENHRY and CDR2 SYGVKD come from the germline V gene. The CDR3 here is CAISESTPKENYGYTF. The CDR3, as DNA: TGTGCCATCAGTGAGTCGACTCCGAAGGAAAACTATGGCTACACCTTC.

In its sample, this clonotype was seen a few times. The chain is built from TRBV4-1 and TRBJ1-5; TRBD1 agrees at 8 bases. The CDR3 has 15 amino acids. With V trimmed by 4 bases and J by 3 bases, 5 bases remained unmatched. Per the germline V gene, CDR1 is MGHRA and CDR2 is YSYEKL. The CDR3 DNA follows: TGCGCCAGCAGCCCGAGGACAGGGCTCAATCAGCCCCAGCATTTT. This translates into CASSPRTGLNQPQHF.

This clonotype occurred a few times. The chain recombines TRBV12-3 or TRBV12-4 with TRBJ1-1, with D perhaps TRBD1 (5 bases). Trimming left V 4 bases short and J 6 bases short, with 15 bases between. This CDR3 is 14 amino acids long. The DNA of the CDR3 is TGTGCCAGCAGTTACTCCGGGGGTAGCTCTGAAGCTTTCTTT. Translation gives CASSYSGGSSEAFF.